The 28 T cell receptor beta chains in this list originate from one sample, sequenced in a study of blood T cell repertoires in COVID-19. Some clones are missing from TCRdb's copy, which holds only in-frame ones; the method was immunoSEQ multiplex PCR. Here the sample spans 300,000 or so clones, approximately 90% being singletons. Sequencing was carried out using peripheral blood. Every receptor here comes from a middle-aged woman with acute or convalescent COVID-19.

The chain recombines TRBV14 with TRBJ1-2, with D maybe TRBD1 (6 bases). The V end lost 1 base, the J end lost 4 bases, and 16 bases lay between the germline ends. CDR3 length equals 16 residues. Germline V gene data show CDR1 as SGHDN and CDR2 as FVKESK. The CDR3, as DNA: TGTGCCAGCAGCCAAGGCGCCTACAGGGTGGGCTATGGCTACACCTTC. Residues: CASSQGAYRVGYGYTF.

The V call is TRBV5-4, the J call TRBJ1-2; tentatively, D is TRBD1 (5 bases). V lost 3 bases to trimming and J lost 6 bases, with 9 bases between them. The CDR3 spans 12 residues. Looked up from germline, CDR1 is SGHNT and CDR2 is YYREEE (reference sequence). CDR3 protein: CASSYRGDGYTF. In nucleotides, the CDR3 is TGTGCCAGCAGCTACCGGGGGGATGGCTACACCTTC. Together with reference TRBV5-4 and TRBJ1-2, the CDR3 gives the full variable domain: ETGVTQSPTHLIKTRGQQVTLRCSSQSGHNTVSWYQQALGQGPQFIFQYYREEENGRGNFPPRFSGLQFPNYSSELNVNALELDDSALYLCASSYRGDGYTFGSGTRLTVV.

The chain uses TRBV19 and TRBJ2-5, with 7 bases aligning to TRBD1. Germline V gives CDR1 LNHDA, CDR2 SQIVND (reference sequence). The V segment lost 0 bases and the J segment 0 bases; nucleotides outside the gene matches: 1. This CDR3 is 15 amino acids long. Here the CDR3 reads CASSIDRGYQETQYF. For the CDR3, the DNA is TGTGCCAGTAGTATAGACAGGGGGTACCAAGAGACCCAGTACTTC.

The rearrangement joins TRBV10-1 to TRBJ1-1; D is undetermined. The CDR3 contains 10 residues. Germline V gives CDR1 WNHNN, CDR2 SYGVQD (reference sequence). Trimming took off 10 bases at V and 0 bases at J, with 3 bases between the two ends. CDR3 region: CATLNTEAFF. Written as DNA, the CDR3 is TGCGCCACCTTGAACACTGAAGCTTTCTTT.

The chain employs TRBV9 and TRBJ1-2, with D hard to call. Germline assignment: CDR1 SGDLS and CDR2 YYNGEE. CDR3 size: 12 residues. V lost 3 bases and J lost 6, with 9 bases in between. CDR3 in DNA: TGTGCCAGCAGCGGCTCTAAGAATGGCTACACCTTC. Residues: CASSGSKNGYTF.

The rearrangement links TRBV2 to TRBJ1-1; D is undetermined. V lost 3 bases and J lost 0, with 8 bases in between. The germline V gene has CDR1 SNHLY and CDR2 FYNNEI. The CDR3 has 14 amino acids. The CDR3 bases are TGTGCCAGCAGTGAGGGCCTGATGAACACTGAAGCTTTCTTT. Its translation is CASSEGLMNTEAFF.

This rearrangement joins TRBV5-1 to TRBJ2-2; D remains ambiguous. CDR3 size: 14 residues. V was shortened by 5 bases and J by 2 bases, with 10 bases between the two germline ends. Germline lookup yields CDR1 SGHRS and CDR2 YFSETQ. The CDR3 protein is CASRAGLNTGELFF. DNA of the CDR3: TGCGCCAGCAGAGCAGGCTTAAACACCGGGGAGCTGTTTTTT. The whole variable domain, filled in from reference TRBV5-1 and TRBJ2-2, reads KAGVTQTPRYLIKTRGQQVTLSCSPISGHRSVSWYQQTPGQGLQFLFEYFSETQRNKGNFPGRFSGRQFSNSRSEMNVSTLELGDSALYLCASRAGLNTGELFFGEGSRLTVL.

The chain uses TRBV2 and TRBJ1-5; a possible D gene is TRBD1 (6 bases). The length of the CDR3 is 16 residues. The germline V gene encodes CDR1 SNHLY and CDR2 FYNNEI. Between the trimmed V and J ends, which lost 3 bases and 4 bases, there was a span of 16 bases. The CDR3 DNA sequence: TGTGCCAGCAGTGACGTCGGGGGGCGTAGTAATCAGCCCCAGCATTTT. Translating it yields CASSDVGGRSNQPQHF.

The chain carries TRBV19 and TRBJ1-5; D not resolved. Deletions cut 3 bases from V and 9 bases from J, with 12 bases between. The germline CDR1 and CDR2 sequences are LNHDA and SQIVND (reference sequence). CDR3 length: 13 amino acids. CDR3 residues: CASSIIVRGPQHF. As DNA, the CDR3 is TGTGCCAGTAGTATTATCGTGCGCGGGCCCCAGCATTTT.

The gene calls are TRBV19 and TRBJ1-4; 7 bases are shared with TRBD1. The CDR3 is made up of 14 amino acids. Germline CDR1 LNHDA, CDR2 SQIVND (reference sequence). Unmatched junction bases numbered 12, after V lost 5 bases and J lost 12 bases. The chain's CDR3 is CASSSRQGSLELFF. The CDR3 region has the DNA TGTGCCAGTAGTTCCCGACAGGGTTCTCTGGAACTGTTTTTT.

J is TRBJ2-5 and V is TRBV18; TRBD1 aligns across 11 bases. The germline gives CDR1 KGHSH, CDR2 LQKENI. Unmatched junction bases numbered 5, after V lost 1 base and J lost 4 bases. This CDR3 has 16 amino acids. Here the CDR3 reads CASSPRRDRGLETQYF. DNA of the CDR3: TGTGCCAGCTCACCACGACGGGACAGGGGGTTAGAGACCCAGTACTTC. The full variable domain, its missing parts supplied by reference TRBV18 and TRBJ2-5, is NAGVMQNPRHLVRRRGQEARLRCSPMKGHSHVYWYRQLPEEGLKFMVYLQKENIIDESGMPKERFSAEFPKEGPSILRIQQVVRGDSAAYFCASSPRRDRGLETQYFGPGTRLLVL.

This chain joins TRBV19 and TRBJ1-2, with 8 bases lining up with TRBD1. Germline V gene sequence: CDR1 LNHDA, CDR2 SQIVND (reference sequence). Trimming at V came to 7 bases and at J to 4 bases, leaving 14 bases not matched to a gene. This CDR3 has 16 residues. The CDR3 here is CASTRRAGGESYGYTF. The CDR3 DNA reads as TGTGCCAGTACCCGTCGTGCAGGGGGCGAATCCTATGGCTACACCTTC.

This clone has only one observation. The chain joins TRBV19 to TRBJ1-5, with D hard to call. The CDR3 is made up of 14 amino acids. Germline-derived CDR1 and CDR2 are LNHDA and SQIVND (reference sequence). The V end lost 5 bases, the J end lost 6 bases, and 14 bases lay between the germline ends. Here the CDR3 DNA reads TGTGCCAGTAGTCCACGGAGGGATGGTCAGCCCCAGCATTTT. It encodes CASSPRRDGQPQHF.

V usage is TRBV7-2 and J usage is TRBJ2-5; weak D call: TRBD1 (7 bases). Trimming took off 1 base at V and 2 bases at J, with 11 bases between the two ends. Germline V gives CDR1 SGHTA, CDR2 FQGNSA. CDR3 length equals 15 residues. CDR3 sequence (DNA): TGTGCCAGCAGCTTAGTCAGGGGGAGGCAAGAGACCCAGTACTTC. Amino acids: CASSLVRGRQETQYF.

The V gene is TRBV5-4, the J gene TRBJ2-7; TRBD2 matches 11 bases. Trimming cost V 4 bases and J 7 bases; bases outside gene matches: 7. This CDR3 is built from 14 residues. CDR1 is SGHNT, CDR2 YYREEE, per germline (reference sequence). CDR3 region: CASSALAGVGEQYV. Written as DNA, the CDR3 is TGTGCCAGCAGCGCACTAGCGGGGGTAGGAGAGCAGTACGTC.

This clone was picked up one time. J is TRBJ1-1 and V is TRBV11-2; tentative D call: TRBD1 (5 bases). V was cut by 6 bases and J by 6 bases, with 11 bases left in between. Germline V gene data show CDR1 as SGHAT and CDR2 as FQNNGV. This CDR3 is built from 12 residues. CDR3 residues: CASRYGGAEAFF. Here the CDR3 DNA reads TGTGCCAGCAGGTACGGGGGGGCTGAAGCTTTCTTT. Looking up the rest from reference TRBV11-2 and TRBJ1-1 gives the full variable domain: EAGVAQSPRYKIIEKRQSVAFWCNPISGHATLYWYQQILGQGPKLLIQFQNNGVVDDSQLPKDRFSAERLKGVDSTLKIQPAKLEDSAVYLCASRYGGAEAFFGQGTRLTVV.

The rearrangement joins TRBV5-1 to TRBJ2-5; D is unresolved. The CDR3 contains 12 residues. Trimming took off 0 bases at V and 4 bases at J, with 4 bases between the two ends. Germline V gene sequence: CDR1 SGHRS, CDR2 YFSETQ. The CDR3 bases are TGCGCCAGCAGCTTGGCCGGAGAGACCCAGTACTTC. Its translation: CASSLAGETQYF.

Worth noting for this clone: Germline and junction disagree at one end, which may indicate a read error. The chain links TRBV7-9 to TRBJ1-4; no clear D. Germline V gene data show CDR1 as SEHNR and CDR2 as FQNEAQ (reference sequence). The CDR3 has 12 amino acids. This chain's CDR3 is CASSLSNEKLFF. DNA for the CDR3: TGTGCCAGCAGCCTTTCTAACGAAAAACTGTTTTTT.

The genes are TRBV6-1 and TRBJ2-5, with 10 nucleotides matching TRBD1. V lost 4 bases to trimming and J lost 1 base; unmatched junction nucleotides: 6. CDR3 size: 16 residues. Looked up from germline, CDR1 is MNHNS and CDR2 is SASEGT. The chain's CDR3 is CASSVGTGASQETQYF. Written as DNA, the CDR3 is TGTGCCAGCAGTGTCGGGACAGGGGCGAGCCAAGAGACCCAGTACTTC.

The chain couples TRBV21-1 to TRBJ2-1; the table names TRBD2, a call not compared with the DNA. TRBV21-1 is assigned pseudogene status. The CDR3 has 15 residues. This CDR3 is CASSPRLAGENEQFF. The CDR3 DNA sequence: TGTGCCAGCAGCCCCCGACTAGCGGGGGAGAATGAGCAGTTCTTC.

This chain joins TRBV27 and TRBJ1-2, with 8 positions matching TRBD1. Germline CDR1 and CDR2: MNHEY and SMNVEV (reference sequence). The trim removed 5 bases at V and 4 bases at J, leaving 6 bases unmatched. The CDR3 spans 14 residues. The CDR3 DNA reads TGTGCCAGCAGTCCGGGACAGGCGATCTATGGCTACACCTTC. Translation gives CASSPGQAIYGYTF.

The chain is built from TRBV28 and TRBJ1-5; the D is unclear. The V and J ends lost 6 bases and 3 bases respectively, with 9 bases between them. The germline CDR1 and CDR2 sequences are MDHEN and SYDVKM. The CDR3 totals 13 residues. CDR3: CASSLNTNQPQHF. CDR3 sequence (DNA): TGTGCCAGCAGCTTAAACACCAATCAGCCCCAGCATTTT.

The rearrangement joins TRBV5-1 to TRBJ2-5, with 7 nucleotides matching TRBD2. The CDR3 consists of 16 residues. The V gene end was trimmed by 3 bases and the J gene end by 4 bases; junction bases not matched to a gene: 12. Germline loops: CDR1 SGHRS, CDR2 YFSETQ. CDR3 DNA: TGCGCCAGCAGCTCCACTCTTGGGAGGGAAAGAGAGACCCAGTACTTC. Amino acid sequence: CASSSTLGRERETQYF. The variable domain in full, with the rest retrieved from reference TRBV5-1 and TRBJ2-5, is KAGVTQTPRYLIKTRGQQVTLSCSPISGHRSVSWYQQTPGQGLQFLFEYFSETQRNKGNFPGRFSGRQFSNSRSEMNVSTLELGDSALYLCASSSTLGRERETQYFGPGTRLLVL.

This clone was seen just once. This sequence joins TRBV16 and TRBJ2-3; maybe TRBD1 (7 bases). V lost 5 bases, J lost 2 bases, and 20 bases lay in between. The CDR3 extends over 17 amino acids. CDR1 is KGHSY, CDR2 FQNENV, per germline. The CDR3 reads CASSSPQGGYYTDTQYF. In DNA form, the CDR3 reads TGTGCCAGCAGCTCACCGCAGGGGGGCTATTACACAGATACGCAGTATTTT.

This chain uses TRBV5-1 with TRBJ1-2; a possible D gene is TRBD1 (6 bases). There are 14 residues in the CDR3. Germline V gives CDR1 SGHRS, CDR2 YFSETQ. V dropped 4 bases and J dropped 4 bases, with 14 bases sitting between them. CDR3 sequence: CASSVGQNIYGYTF. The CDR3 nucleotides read TGCGCCAGCAGCGTCGGACAGAACATCTATGGCTACACCTTC.

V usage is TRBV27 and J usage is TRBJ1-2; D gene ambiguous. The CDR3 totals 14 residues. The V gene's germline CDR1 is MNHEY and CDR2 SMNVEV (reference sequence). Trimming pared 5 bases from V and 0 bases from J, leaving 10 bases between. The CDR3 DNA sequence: TGTGCCAGCAGTACGCCGGGGACTAACTATGGCTACACCTTC. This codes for CASSTPGTNYGYTF.

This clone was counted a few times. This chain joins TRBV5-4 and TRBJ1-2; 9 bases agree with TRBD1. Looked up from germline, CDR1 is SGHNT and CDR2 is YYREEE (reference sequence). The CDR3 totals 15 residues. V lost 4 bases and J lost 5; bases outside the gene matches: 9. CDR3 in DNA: TGTGCCAGCAGCGCAACGCCAGGACAGGGGTATGGCTACACCTTC. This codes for CASSATPGQGYGYTF.

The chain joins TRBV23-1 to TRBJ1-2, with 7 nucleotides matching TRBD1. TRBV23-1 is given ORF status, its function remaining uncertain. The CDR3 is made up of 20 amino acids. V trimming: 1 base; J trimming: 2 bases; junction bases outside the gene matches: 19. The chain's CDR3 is CASSQYRKYRTGGENYGYTF. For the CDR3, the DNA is TGCGCCAGCAGTCAATACCGGAAATATCGGACAGGTGGTGAGAACTATGGCTACACCTTC.